This entry lists 18 T cell receptor beta chains sequenced from one sample in a study of beta chain features in type 1 diabetes. As every portion of the isolated RNA was reverse transcribed, the sequencing read expressed TCRB transcripts. The method was immunoSEQ multiplex PCR; TCRdb's version includes in-frame clones alone and lacks a portion of them. The data show 140,000 to 150,000 clones, under 11% seen once. Input material: naive CD4+ T cells from blood. The receptors come from a man aged 18-30 years in good health.

Written as DNA, the CDR3 is TGTGCCAGCAGTATACAGGGTTATGGCTACACCTTC. It translates to CASSIQGYGYTF. The gene calls are TRBV28 and TRBJ1-2, with a tentative D call TRBD1 (6 bases). The germline V gene encodes CDR1 MDHEN and CDR2 SYDVKM. Deletions cut 5 bases from V and 5 bases from J, with 9 bases between. The CDR3 has 12 residues.

This clone was found a few times. This chain links TRBV9 with TRBJ2-2; D gene uncertain. The V end was cut by 0 bases, the J end by 9 bases, with 12 bases between. Per the germline V gene, CDR1 is SGDLS and CDR2 is YYNGEE. The CDR3 covers 14 residues. CDR3: CASSVAAGPRELFF. The CDR3 DNA reads TGTGCCAGCAGCGTAGCGGCAGGCCCCAGGGAGCTGTTTTTT.

The table lists this clone with a few counts. CDR3 sequence reads: CASSAGGNQPQHF. For the CDR3, the DNA is TGTGCCAGCAGTGCAGGGGGCAATCAGCCCCAGCATTTT. The chain combines TRBV6-1 with TRBJ1-5; a possible D gene is TRBD1 (6 bases). V was shortened by 4 bases and J by 2 bases, with 6 bases between the two germline ends. CDR3 size: 13 residues. Germline CDR1 reads MNHNS; CDR2 reads SASEGT.

This clone appeared many times. The chain recombines TRBV7-2 with TRBJ2-7; a weak D match, TRBD2 (5 bases). The CDR3 has 13 amino acids. Trimming left V 8 bases short and J 0 bases short, with 11 bases between. Germline CDR1 reads SGHTA; CDR2 reads FQGNSA. The CDR3 reads CASGSGNSYEQYF. Written as DNA, the CDR3 is TGTGCCAGCGGGAGCGGAAACTCCTACGAGCAGTACTTC.

The CDR3 loop is CASSLGQGGYNEQFF. CDR3 nucleotide sequence: TGCGCCAGCAGCTTGGGGCAGGGGGGCTACAATGAGCAGTTCTTC. This chain links TRBV5-1 with TRBJ2-1, with TRBD1 as a possible D gene (7 bases). Germline assignment: CDR1 SGHRS and CDR2 YFSETQ. Deletions cut 0 bases from V and 3 bases from J, with 10 bases between. The CDR3 spans 15 residues. Looking up the rest from reference TRBV5-1 and TRBJ2-1 gives the full variable domain: KAGVTQTPRYLIKTRGQQVTLSCSPISGHRSVSWYQQTPGQGLQFLFEYFSETQRNKGNFPGRFSGRQFSNSRSEMNVSTLELGDSALYLCASSLGQGGYNEQFFGPGTRLTVL.

Worth noting for this clone: A read error may account for a junction end that differs from germline. This chain joins TRBV6-4 and TRBJ2-3; D possibly corresponds to TRBD2 (5 bases). Germline V gene sequence: CDR1 MRHNA, CDR2 SNTAGT. There are 10 residues in the CDR3. The CDR3 is CASRKGAGNF. The CDR3 bases are TGTGCCAGCAGGAAGGGAGCCGGGAATTTT.

This rearrangement joins TRBV6-5 to TRBJ1-2, with 8 bases fitting TRBD1. J was trimmed by 3 bases and V by 5 bases; bases with no gene match: 5. The germline CDR1 and CDR2 sequences are MNHEY and SVGAGI. The CDR3 loop spans 14 amino acids. CDR3 residues: CASSDRGRDYGYTF. CDR3 in DNA: TGTGCCAGCAGTGACAGGGGACGGGACTATGGCTACACCTTC.

This clone was detected only a few times. The rearrangement links TRBV28 to TRBJ2-1; TRBD1 matches at 9 bases. Germline CDR1 MDHEN, CDR2 SYDVKM. J gave up 8 bases and V 7 bases, and 6 bases lay outside the gene matches. The CDR3 is 13 residues long. Written as DNA, the CDR3 is TGTGCCAGCACCCCGGGACAGGGCTATGAGCAGTTCTTC. This codes for CASTPGQGYEQFF.

The rearrangement joins TRBV11-2 to TRBJ2-7, with D tentatively TRBD1 (6 bases). The CDR3 runs to 14 residues. V was pared by 7 bases and J by 2 bases, with 15 bases between. CDR1 is SGHAT, CDR2 FQNNGV, per germline. The CDR3 region has the DNA TGTGCCAGCAACTCTCTGACAGGTACCTACGAGCAGTACTTC. Translated: CASNSLTGTYEQYF.

This clone was counted many times. This chain uses TRBV5-6 with TRBJ2-5; the D gene is possibly TRBD1 (6 bases). There are 15 residues in the CDR3. V lost 5 bases, J lost 4 bases, and 18 bases lay in between. CDR1 is SGHDT and CDR2 is YYEEEE in the germline V gene. The chain's CDR3 is CASRADLTGVETQYF. In nucleotides, the CDR3 is TGTGCCAGCAGAGCGGATCTGACAGGAGTAGAGACCCAGTACTTC.

The chain recombines TRBV5-6 with TRBJ1-4, with TRBD1 as a possible D gene (6 bases). CDR1 is SGHDT, CDR2 YYEEEE, per germline. Trimming pared 0 bases from V and 5 bases from J, leaving 8 bases between. This CDR3 contains 14 residues. For the CDR3, the DNA is TGTGCCAGCAGCTTGGGTCAGGGGAATGAAAAACTGTTTTTT. It codes for CASSLGQGNEKLFF.

The chain couples TRBV9 to TRBJ1-6; a possible D gene is TRBD1 (5 bases). Germline CDR1 SGDLS, CDR2 YYNGEE. V lost 6 bases, J lost 6 bases, and 13 bases lay in between. The CDR3 consists of 14 residues. CDR3 sequence (DNA): TGTGCCAGCACCCGGGACTTCTCTAATTCACCCCTCCACTTT. Translating gives CASTRDFSNSPLHF. Complete variable domain (other parts from reference TRBV9 and TRBJ1-6): DSGVTQTPKHLITATGQRVTLRCSPRSGDLSVYWYQQSLDQGLQFLIQYYNGEERAKGNILERFSAQQFPDLHSELNLSSLELGDSALYFCASTRDFSNSPLHFGNGTRLTVT.

The rearrangement uses TRBV11-2 and TRBJ2-1, with D possibly being TRBD2 (5 bases). CDR3 size: 15 residues. V shed 5 bases and J shed 1 base, with 12 bases lying between them. Looked up from germline, CDR1 is SGHAT and CDR2 is FQNNGV. The chain's CDR3 is CASSNIPGSYNEQFF. DNA for the CDR3: TGTGCCAGCAGCAATATCCCGGGGTCCTACAATGAGCAGTTCTTC.

This clone was found a few times. The V gene is TRBV5-1, the J gene TRBJ2-7; 10 bases fit TRBD2. The CDR3 contains 15 residues. Germline CDR1 and CDR2: SGHRS and YFSETQ. The ends lost 4 bases at V and 4 bases at J; junction bases unmatched: 8. CDR3 loop: CASSLLTSGVYEQYF. The DNA of the CDR3 is TGCGCCAGCAGCCTTTTAACTAGCGGGGTTTACGAGCAGTACTTC.

This clone has just a few counts. This chain joins TRBV4-3 and TRBJ2-1; D is uncertain. The CDR3 spans 15 residues. Per the germline V gene, CDR1 is LGHNA and CDR2 is YSLEER. V gave up 0 bases and J gave up 4 bases, with 10 bases separating them. The CDR3 DNA sequence: TGCGCCAGCAGCCAAGAAGCTCGCGGATACAATGAGCAGTTCTTC. It codes for CASSQEARGYNEQFF.

This rearrangement joins TRBV25-1 to TRBJ1-2; D might be TRBD1 (6 bases). Trimming left V 1 base short and J 4 bases short, with 13 bases between. The CDR3 extends over 15 amino acids. Germline values: CDR1 MGHDK, CDR2 SYGVNS. The CDR3 nucleotides read TGTGCCAGCAGTGAATTGGGGGCACCAGCCTATGGCTACACCTTC. Protein sequence: CASSELGAPAYGYTF.

This clone was seen a handful of times. The CDR3 carries no conserved terminal phenylalanine or tryptophan, so it likely arises from a read error. In nucleotides, the CDR3 is TGTGCCATCAGTCCCGGGACTGACTACGAGCAGTACTCC. It translates to CAISPGTDYEQYS. The chain combines TRBV10-3 with TRBJ2-7; TRBD2 might be the D (6 bases). The CDR3 totals 13 residues. Between the trimmed V and J ends, which lost 5 bases and 3 bases, there was a span of 11 bases. Germline V CDR1 and CDR2: ENHRY, SYGVKD.

The chain uses TRBV9 and TRBJ2-7; 9 bases align to TRBD1. From germline, CDR1 is SGDLS and CDR2 YYNGEE. Trimming removed 0 bases from V and 5 bases from J; junction bases left unmatched: 6. This CDR3 has 15 residues. The CDR3 reads CASSVAGTGFNEQYF. CDR3 DNA: TGTGCCAGCAGCGTAGCAGGGACAGGGTTCAACGAGCAGTACTTC.